This T cell receptor (beta chain) was profiled in a study of T cells in localized non-small cell lung cancer. CDR3 length: 15 amino acids. Per the germline V gene, CDR1 is MGHRA and CDR2 is YSYEKL. V was clipped by 3 bases and J by 4 bases, with 15 bases between them. As concerns this clone: The antigen remains unidentified.

TCRdb's table, derived via immunoSEQ multiplex PCR, lists solely in-frame clones and lacks some. The data contain over 10,000 clones, 85% to 90% of them singletons. Study-wide points: Across samples, adjacent lung featured a median around 60 of the top 100 tumor clones. Elevated circulating T cell density in blood was associated with longer overall survival. Uninvolved adjacent lung had the highest recorded T cell clonality, with tumor below it. Only one tumor region was sequenced, so heterogeneity remains possible.

This clonotype was obtained from a male donor aged 60 or older with stage III lung adenocarcinoma. Sequencing used peripheral blood, obtained before any cancer treatment. The chain carries TRBV4-1 and TRBJ1-1, with TRBD1 as a possible D gene (6 bases). CDR3 in amino acids: CASSQNRVYGTEAFF. The CDR3 DNA reads as TGCGCCAGCAGCCAGAACAGGGTTTACGGCACTGAAGCTTTCTTT.